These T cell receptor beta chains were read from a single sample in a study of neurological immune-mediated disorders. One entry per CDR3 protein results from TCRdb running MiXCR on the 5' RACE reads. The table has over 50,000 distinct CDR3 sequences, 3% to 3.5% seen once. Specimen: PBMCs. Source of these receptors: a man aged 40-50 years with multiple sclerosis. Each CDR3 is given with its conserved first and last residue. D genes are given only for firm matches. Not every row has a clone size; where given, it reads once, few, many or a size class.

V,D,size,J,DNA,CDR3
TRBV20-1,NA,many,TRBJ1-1,TGCAGTGCTAGAGGGCGGGGACCGAAGAACACTGAAGCTTTCTTT,CSARGRGPKNTEAFF
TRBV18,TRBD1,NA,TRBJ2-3,TGTGCCAGCTCACCCGGGACAGGGTTATTTGATTCGACAGATACGCAGTATTTT,CASSPGTGLFDSTDTQYF
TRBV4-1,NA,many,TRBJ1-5,TGCGCCAGCAGCCAAGTCGGAGGCAATCAGCCCCAGCATTTT,CASSQVGGNQPQHF
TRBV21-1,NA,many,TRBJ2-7,TGTGCCACCCCCCGGGACAGACCCTACGAGCAGTACTTC,CATPRDRPYEQYF
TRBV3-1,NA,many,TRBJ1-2,TGTGCCAGCAGCCAAGGAAGGGGGGCCAACTATGGCTACACCTTC,CASSQGRGANYGYTF
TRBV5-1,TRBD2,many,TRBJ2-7,TGCGCCAGCAGCTTTATAGCGGGGGAAGCCTACGAGCAGTACTTC,CASSFIAGEAYEQYF
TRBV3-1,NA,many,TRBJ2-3,TGTGCCAGCAGCCAAGGGGGGGCGGTACGAACAGATACGCAGTATTTT,CASSQGGAVRTDTQYF
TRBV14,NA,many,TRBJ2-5,TGTGCCAGCAGCTACTCCGGGAGTAGAGGGACCCAGTACTTC,CASSYSGSRGTQYF
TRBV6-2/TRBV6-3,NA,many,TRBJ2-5,TGTGCCAGCATGGTCCAGCCAGAAGAGACCCAGTACTTC,CASMVQPEETQYF
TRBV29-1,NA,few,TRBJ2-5,TGCAGCGTTGGGACTCAAGAGACCCAGTACTTC,CSVGTQETQYF